These 14 T cell receptor beta chains originate from one sample sequenced in a study of T cell responses to AZD1222 COVID-19 vaccine. The protocol was immunoSEQ multiplex PCR, while the TCRdb copy is restricted to in-frame clones and leaves out a portion. The repertoire has some 120,000 clones, about 85% of them found once; the top ten carry 5% to 7%. Here the sequenced sample was peripheral blood, taken on day 0 of AZD1222 vaccination. These receptors originate from an adult in good health.

This chain links TRBV21-1 with TRBJ1-1; no check of the table's D call, TRBD1, against the DNA was made. TRBV21-1 is classified as a pseudogene. This CDR3 contains 13 residues. The chain's CDR3 is CASSDRGTGGAFF. The CDR3 DNA is TGTGCCAGCAGCGACAGGGGTACCGGTGGAGCTTTCTTT.

The chain joins TRBV2 to TRBJ2-7, with 9 nucleotides matching TRBD1. The CDR3 extends over 14 amino acids. The J segment lost 7 bases and the V segment lost 6 bases, leaving 10 bases of the junction unmatched. Germline CDR1 is SNHLY and CDR2 is FYNNEI. CDR3 residues: CASRGTGIGGEQYF. CDR3 coding DNA: TGTGCCAGCAGAGGGACAGGGATTGGCGGGGAGCAGTACTTC.

This clone was detected a few times. V and J are TRBV5-1 and TRBJ1-4; unclear D gene. CDR3 length equals 16 residues. Trimming left V 4 bases short and J 6 bases short, with 19 bases between. Germline V lookup: CDR1 SGHRS, CDR2 YFSETQ. The chain's CDR3 is CASSRGGGWVDEKLFF. In nucleotides, the CDR3 is TGCGCCAGCAGCCGGGGTGGTGGCTGGGTTGATGAAAAACTGTTTTTT.

The gene calls are TRBV6-5 and TRBJ1-1; perhaps TRBD1 as D (5 bases). The CDR3 spans 13 residues. CDR1 MNHEY and CDR2 SVGAGI come from the germline V gene. V was shortened by 6 bases and J by 5 bases, with 13 bases between the two germline ends. DNA of the CDR3: TGTGCCAGCAGCGCCCTGGGGGGGACTGAAGCTTTCTTT. Translating it yields CASSALGGTEAFF.

This chain uses TRBV6-5 with TRBJ1-2, with TRBD1 matching 9 bases. Unmatched junction bases numbered 3, after V lost 0 bases and J lost 4 bases. The CDR3 totals 15 residues. The germline CDR1 and CDR2 sequences are MNHEY and SVGAGI. CDR3 loop: CASSYSGDRAYGYTF. The CDR3 nucleotides read TGTGCCAGCAGTTACTCTGGGGACAGGGCCTATGGCTACACCTTC.

J is TRBJ1-2 and V is TRBV28; 8 bases agree with TRBD1. The V segment lost 8 bases and the J segment 4 bases; nucleotides outside the gene matches: 9. The CDR3 totals 14 residues. The germline V gene encodes CDR1 MDHEN and CDR2 SYDVKM. CDR3 DNA: TGTGCCAGCGGGACAGGAGTCTTTACCTATGGCTACACCTTC. Encoded protein: CASGTGVFTYGYTF.

The chain links TRBV27 to TRBJ1-6; 10 bases map to TRBD1. CDR3 length: 21 amino acids. V lost 2 bases and J lost 0; bases outside the gene matches: 13. The germline V gene encodes CDR1 MNHEY and CDR2 SMNVEV (reference sequence). The CDR3 region is CASSLNLGQGLSSSYNSPLHF. The CDR3 nucleotides read TGTGCCAGCAGTTTAAATTTGGGACAGGGGTTATCAAGCTCCTATAATTCACCCCTCCACTTT.

The chain has TRBV4-3 and TRBJ2-7; D not certain. Germline lookup yields CDR1 LGHNA and CDR2 YSLEER. The CDR3 has 14 amino acids. Between the trimmed V and J ends, which lost 5 bases and 2 bases, there was a span of 13 bases. CDR3 sequence (DNA): TGCGCCAGCAGCGAAGGGTGGCCGCCCTACGAGCAGTACTTC. Translating gives CASSEGWPPYEQYF.

This clone was seen more than once but under ten times. The rearrangement links TRBV10-3 to TRBJ2-7; 7 bases are shared with TRBD1. V lost 6 bases, J lost 3 bases, and 8 bases stayed unmatched. Germline V gene sequence: CDR1 ENHRY, CDR2 SYGVKD. The CDR3 runs to 14 residues. The DNA of the CDR3 is TGTGCCATCAGAGACCCGGGACAGAGCTACGAGCAGTACTTC. The encoded protein is CAIRDPGQSYEQYF.

This chain connects TRBV10-2 to TRBJ2-5; D ambiguous. Germline CDR1 reads WSHSY; CDR2 reads SAAADI. The CDR3 totals 13 residues. V was pared by 6 bases and J by 3 bases, with 11 bases between. CDR3 in DNA: TGCGCCAGCAGCCACTTCGCCAAAGAGACCCAGTACTTC. Encoded protein: CASSHFAKETQYF.

The chain carries TRBV5-1 and TRBJ2-7; TRBD1 agrees at 7 bases. CDR1 SGHRS and CDR2 YFSETQ come from the germline V gene. The CDR3 consists of 15 residues. The V gene end was trimmed by 2 bases and the J gene end by 2 bases; junction bases not matched to a gene: 7. The CDR3: CASSLETGKTYEQYF. The CDR3 region has the DNA TGCGCCAGCAGCTTAGAGACAGGGAAAACCTACGAGCAGTACTTC.

The chain uses TRBV7-2 and TRBJ1-1; TRBD1 agrees at 10 bases. V shed 0 bases, J shed 6 bases, and the junction held 13 bases outside the gene matches. The CDR3 is made up of 18 amino acids. CDR1 SGHTA and CDR2 FQGNSA come from the germline V gene. DNA of the CDR3: TGTGCCAGCAGCTTAGCCTGGGACAGGGGCCTTTTCGGTTCTGAAGCTTTCTTT. Amino acid sequence: CASSLAWDRGLFGSEAFF.

This chain joins TRBV20-1 and TRBJ1-1, with TRBD1 as a possible D gene (5 bases). Trimming stripped 3 bases from V and 4 bases from J, with 21 bases between. This CDR3 region has 16 residues. Germline V gives CDR1 DFQATT, CDR2 SNEGSKA (reference sequence). The CDR3 coding sequence is TGCAGTGCTAGTCAGGCAGGGCTTTCTTTTAGCACTGAAGCTTTCTTT. Amino acid sequence: CSASQAGLSFSTEAFF.

The chain recombines TRBV2 with TRBJ2-3; no firm D call. The CDR3 has 15 amino acids. V shed 3 bases and J shed 0 bases, with 10 bases lying between them. Germline V gene data show CDR1 as SNHLY and CDR2 as FYNNEI. CDR3 sequence (DNA): TGTGCCAGCAGTGAGAGAGTTTCTAGCACAGATACGCAGTATTTT. It yields the protein CASSERVSSTDTQYF.